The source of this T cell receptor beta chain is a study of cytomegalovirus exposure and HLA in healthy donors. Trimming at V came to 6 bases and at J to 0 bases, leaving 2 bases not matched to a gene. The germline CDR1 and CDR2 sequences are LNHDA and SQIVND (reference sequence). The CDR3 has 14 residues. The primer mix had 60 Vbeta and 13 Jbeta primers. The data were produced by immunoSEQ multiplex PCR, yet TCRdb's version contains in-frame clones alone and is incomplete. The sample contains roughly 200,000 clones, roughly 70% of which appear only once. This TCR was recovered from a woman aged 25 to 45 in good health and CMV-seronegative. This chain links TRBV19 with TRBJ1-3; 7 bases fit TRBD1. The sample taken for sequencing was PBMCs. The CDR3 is CASRGQHSGNTIYF. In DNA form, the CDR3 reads TGTGCCAGTAGGGGACAGCACTCTGGAAACACCATATATTTT.